The rows below give T cell receptor beta chains drawn from one sample of a study of shared clonotypes between healthy human individuals. The protocol was immunoSEQ multiplex PCR, while the TCRdb copy is restricted to in-frame clones and leaves out a portion. Here the sample spans around 1,900,000 clones, roughly 95% being singletons. Sample: naive CD8+ T cells from PBMCs. All receptors derive from a man between 18 and 35 years old in good health. Some clones in this sample may be carry-over from other donors' samples. The CDR3 runs from the conserved cysteine through the conserved F or W. The order of the fields is D gene, J gene, clone size, CDR3 length, V gene, CDR3 protein, CDR3 DNA. The D gene is left open where the match is weak. Clone size appears in some rows only: once, few, many, or a class for an expanded clone.

TRBD1 | TRBJ1-2 | - | 17 | TRBV9 | CASSYRDRGPFNYGYTF | TGTGCCAGCAGCTACCGGGACAGGGGGCCCTTTAACTATGGCTACACCTTC
- | TRBJ1-1 | - | 12 | TRBV7-9 | CASSSTGTEAFF | TGTGCCAGCAGCTCGACGGGGACTGAAGCTTTCTTT
TRBD1 | TRBJ1-1 | - | 15 | TRBV2 | CASSDWAGGEFGAFF | TGTGCCAGCAGTGATTGGGCAGGGGGCGAATTCGGGGCTTTCTTT
- | TRBJ2-3 | once | 16 | TRBV11-2 | CASSLATEGLGVTQYF | TGTGCCAGCAGCTTAGCCACGGAGGGACTCGGCGTTACGCAGTATTTT
- | TRBJ2-7 | - | 13 | TRBV5-1 | CASKPGGSYEQYF | TGCGCCAGCAAACCCGGGGGCTCCTACGAGCAGTACTTC
- | TRBJ2-3 | once | 15 | TRBV5-4 | CASSLNGEATDTQYF | TGTGCCAGCAGCTTGAATGGTGAAGCCACAGATACGCAGTATTTT
TRBD2 | TRBJ2-5 | - | 14 | TRBV6-6 | CASSETSAKETQYF | TGTGCCAGCAGTGAGACTAGCGCTAAAGAGACCCAGTACTTC
- | TRBJ2-6 | - | 15 | TRBV7-9 | CASSPGRSGANVLTF | TGTGCCAGCAGCCCCGGCAGGTCTGGGGCCAACGTCCTGACTTTC
- | TRBJ2-7 | once | 15 | TRBV15 | CATSRGAASSYEQYF | TGTGCCACCAGCAGAGGGGCGGCGAGCTCCTACGAGCAGTACTTC
TRBD1 | TRBJ1-4 | - | 14 | TRBV19 | CASSQDREDEKLFF | TGTGCCAGTAGTCAAGACAGGGAGGACGAAAAACTGTTTTTT
- | TRBJ2-3 | - | 16 | TRBV9 | CASSDTSFLGTDTQYF | TGTGCCAGCAGCGACACTAGTTTCCTAGGCACAGATACGCAGTATTTT
- | TRBJ2-1 | - | 16 | TRBV7-3 | CASSSSPRQPYNEQFF | TGTGCCAGCAGCTCCTCCCCCCGACAGCCGTACAATGAGCAGTTCTTC
- | TRBJ2-4 | - | 17 | TRBV7-6 | CASSPRLGEGRENIQYF | TGTGCCAGCAGCCCTAGGTTAGGGGAAGGCCGCGAAAACATTCAGTACTTC
TRBD1 | TRBJ1-1 | few | 14 | TRBV27 | CASSWGTGGTEAFF | TGTGCCAGCAGTTGGGGGACAGGGGGCACTGAAGCTTTCTTT
- | TRBJ2-1 | - | 12 | TRBV27 | CASSLAHNEQFF | TGTGCCAGCAGTTTGGCCCACAATGAGCAGTTCTTC
- | TRBJ2-1 | - | 15 | TRBV30 | CAWSVHRRSYNEQFF | TGTGCCTGGAGTGTCCATCGGAGGTCCTACAATGAGCAGTTCTTC
- | TRBJ1-2 | - | 13 | TRBV5-6 | CASSFQGGYGYTF | TGTGCCAGCAGCTTCCAAGGGGGGTATGGCTACACCTTC
- | TRBJ1-1 | - | 14 | TRBV15 | CATSRVPEDTEAFF | TGTGCCACCAGCAGAGTCCCAGAGGACACTGAAGCTTTCTTT
- | TRBJ2-1 | - | 16 | TRBV7-9 | CASSLTVLATYNEQFF | TGTGCCAGCAGCTTAACCGTCCTCGCCACCTACAATGAGCAGTTCTTC
- | TRBJ1-1 | - | 14 | TRBV19 | CASRKGHWNTEAFF | TGTGCCAGTAGGAAGGGACATTGGAACACTGAAGCTTTCTTT
- | TRBJ2-7 | - | 14 | TRBV27 | CASSPLGGVYEQYF | TGTGCCAGCAGTCCCCTTGGGGGAGTCTACGAGCAGTACTTC
- | TRBJ2-1 | - | 13 | TRBV5-6 | CATKDRAYNEQFF | TGTGCCACCAAAGACAGAGCGTACAATGAGCAGTTCTTC
- | TRBJ2-7 | - | 13 | TRBV6-6 | CASSPNDPGEQYF | TGTGCCAGCAGCCCTAACGACCCGGGCGAGCAGTACTTC
- | TRBJ1-1 | - | 13 | TRBV7-6 | CASSLTDNTEAFF | TGTGCCAGCAGCTTAACGGATAACACTGAAGCTTTCTTT
TRBD2 | TRBJ2-1 | - | 17 | TRBV27 | CASSLTLEREVFNEQFF | TGTGCCAGCAGTTTAACTCTAGAGCGGGAGGTGTTCAATGAGCAGTTCTTC
TRBD2 | TRBJ2-1 | - | 12 | TRBV6-1 | CASRRLAVEQFF | TGTGCCAGCAGAAGACTAGCGGTCGAGCAGTTCTTC
TRBD1 | TRBJ2-5 | - | 14 | TRBV9 | CASSPDGTGTGQYF | TGTGCCAGCAGCCCAGACGGGACAGGGACTGGGCAGTACTTC
TRBD1 | TRBJ1-2 | - | 16 | TRBV28 | CASSLPQQGADYGYTF | TGTGCCAGCAGTTTACCGCAACAGGGGGCAGACTATGGCTACACCTTC
TRBD2 | TRBJ2-1 | - | 17 | TRBV4-1 | CASSQPVAGGPYNEQFF | TGCGCCAGCAGCCAACCTGTGGCGGGAGGGCCTTACAATGAGCAGTTCTTC
- | TRBJ1-1 | few | 11 | TRBV12-5 | CASASWDEAFF | TGTGCTAGTGCCTCTTGGGATGAAGCTTTCTTT
- | TRBJ1-5 | - | 14 | TRBV27 | CASSSGWGNQPQHF | TGTGCCAGCAGTTCGGGGTGGGGCAATCAGCCCCAGCATTTT
- | TRBJ2-1 | - | 16 | TRBV19 | CASSSTGRLIEDEQFF | TGTGCCAGTAGTTCAACGGGTCGACTTATAGAGGATGAGCAGTTCTTC
TRBD1 | TRBJ2-7 | - | 14 | TRBV6-1 | CASSENRGPYEQYF | TGTGCCAGCAGTGAGAACAGGGGCCCCTACGAGCAGTACTTC
- | TRBJ1-3 | once | 16 | TRBV10-3 | CAISEFERSSGNTIYF | TGTGCCATCAGTGAATTTGAGAGGAGCTCTGGAAACACCATATATTTT
- | TRBJ2-5 | - | 13 | TRBV19 | CASSMTNQETQYF | TGTGCCAGTAGCATGACAAACCAAGAGACCCAGTACTTC
- | TRBJ2-2 | - | 17 | TRBV4-3 | CASSQEGKIRDTGELFF | TGCGCCAGCAGCCAAGAGGGAAAAATAAGAGACACCGGGGAGCTGTTTTTT
- | TRBJ1-4 | - | 16 | TRBV6-5 | CASSYSVGELNEKLFF | TGTGCCAGCAGTTACTCGGTTGGGGAACTTAATGAAAAACTGTTTTTT
- | TRBJ1-1 | few | 14 | TRBV6-1 | CASTKGSRGTEAFF | TGTGCCAGCACCAAAGGGAGCCGGGGCACTGAAGCTTTCTTT
TRBD2 | TRBJ2-1 | - | 17 | TRBV7-2 | CASSLAGLAESYNEQFF | TGTGCCAGCAGCTTAGCCGGACTAGCGGAGTCCTACAATGAGCAGTTCTTC
TRBD1 | TRBJ1-5 | - | 17 | TRBV28 | CASSFSWAGGHNQPQHF | TGTGCCAGCAGTTTCTCTTGGGCAGGGGGACACAATCAGCCCCAGCATTTT
- | TRBJ2-7 | once | 12 | TRBV30 | CAWSVSLDEQYF | TGTGCCTGGAGTGTATCACTTGACGAGCAGTACTTC
- | TRBJ2-7 | - | 13 | TRBV19 | CASSMTLNAEQYF | TGTGCCAGTAGTATGACCCTAAATGCCGAGCAGTACTTC
- | TRBJ2-7 | - | 15 | TRBV7-9 | CASSLLGDEDNEQYF | TGTGCCAGCAGCTTATTAGGGGACGAGGATAACGAGCAGTACTTC
- | TRBJ1-1 | - | 12 | TRBV5-4 | CASSLGAGEAFF | TGTGCCAGCAGCTTGGGGGCAGGGGAAGCTTTCTTT
- | TRBJ2-5 | - | 14 | TRBV7-9 | CASSSPEGKETQYF | TGTGCCAGCAGTTCCCCTGAGGGGAAAGAGACCCAGTACTTC
- | TRBJ2-7 | - | 14 | TRBV27 | CASSPGTVPYEQYF | TGTGCCAGCAGTCCCGGGACCGTACCCTACGAGCAGTACTTC
- | TRBJ2-3 | - | 11 | TRBV10-3 | CATGSTDTQYF | TGTGCCACCGGAAGCACAGATACGCAGTATTTT
TRBD1 | TRBJ2-5 | - | 15 | TRBV9 | CASSHRQGPQETQYF | TGTGCCAGCAGCCACCGACAGGGGCCCCAAGAGACCCAGTACTTC
TRBD1 | TRBJ2-4 | - | 20 | TRBV7-8 | CASSLKVEDRGSLAKNIQYF | TGTGCCAGCAGCTTAAAGGTGGAGGACAGGGGGAGTCTAGCCAAAAACATTCAGTACTTC
TRBD2 | TRBJ2-1 | - | 14 | TRBV28 | CASSFGGEGNEQFF | TGTGCCAGCAGTTTTGGAGGGGAGGGAAATGAGCAGTTCTTC
TRBD1 | TRBJ2-1 | - | 14 | TRBV27 | CATWTGGAYNEQFF | TGTGCCACATGGACAGGGGGCGCTTACAATGAGCAGTTCTTC